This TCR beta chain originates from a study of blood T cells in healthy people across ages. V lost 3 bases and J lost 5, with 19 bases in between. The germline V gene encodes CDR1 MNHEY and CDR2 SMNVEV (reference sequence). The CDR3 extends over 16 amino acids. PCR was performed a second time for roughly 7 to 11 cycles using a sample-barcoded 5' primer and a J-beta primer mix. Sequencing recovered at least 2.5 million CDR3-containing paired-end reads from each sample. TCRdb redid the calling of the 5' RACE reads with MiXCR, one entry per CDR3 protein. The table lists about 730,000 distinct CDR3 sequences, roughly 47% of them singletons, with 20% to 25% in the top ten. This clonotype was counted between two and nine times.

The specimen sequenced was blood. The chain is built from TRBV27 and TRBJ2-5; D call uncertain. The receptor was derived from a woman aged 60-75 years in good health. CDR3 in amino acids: CASSFSRAPPTETQYF. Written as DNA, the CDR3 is TGTGCCAGCAGTTTTTCCCGGGCCCCTCCGACGGAGACCCAGTACTTC.